This TCR beta chain appears in the sequencing data of a study of patients and donors after allogeneic stem cell transplantation. TCRdb ran MiXCR on the RT-PCR reads and lists one entry per CDR3 protein. Of about 100,000 distinct CDR3 sequences listed, 35% to 45% are singletons. The CDR3 is 15 amino acids. Germline-derived CDR1 and CDR2 are SGHAT and FQNNGV. V gave up 4 bases and J gave up 0 bases, with 7 bases separating them. The receptor's source is a human donor who was either an allogeneic HSCT recipient or a stem cell or donor lymphocyte infusion donor (not recorded which). It is not recorded whose cells these are; they may come from a transplant donor. The sample comprised blood, either unsorted or a sorted T cell fraction (not recorded which). The chain employs TRBV11-2 and TRBJ2-6; D may be TRBD1 (5 bases). The CDR3 nucleotides are TGTGCCAGCAGCTACGACAGCTCTGGGGCCAACGTCCTGACTTTC. Translating gives CASSYDSSGANVLTF.